This TCR beta chain appears in the sequencing data of a study of vaccination and CD4 T cells after COVID-19. Whole-study context: The convalescents, six males and four females, included two who were Hispanic.

The germline V gene encodes CDR1 DFQATT and CDR2 SNEGSKA (reference sequence). With 4 bases clipped from V and 4 bases from J, the junction kept 10 bases outside the gene matches. CDR3 length equals 15 residues. The sample holds a few counts of this clonotype. Its antigen remains unidentified. Treatment indicated: approximately 9-day PBMC culture with coronavirus spike peptide pools or control peptides (ViraFEST assay). Ahead of the COVID-19 pandemic (2011-2018), the CD4+ T cells of the unexposed donor were collected. Fresh IL-2 medium replaced half the culture medium on days 3 and 7. With the Oncomine TCR Beta short-read assay, DNA from cultured CD4+ T cells was sequenced. From cultured CD4+ T cells, genomic DNA was extracted. TCRdb reprocessed the PCR reads with MiXCR, giving one entry per CDR3 protein. The sample consists of about 7,000 distinct CDR3 sequences, just under 30% of them appearing once.

This TCR came from a human donor in good health. This chain uses TRBV20-1 with TRBJ1-2; TRBD1 matches 9 bases. The sequenced material came from CD4+ T cells from blood, cultured in vitro. The CDR3 bases are TGCAGTGCTAACCGGGACAGGGCGTTAGGCTATGGCTACACCTTC. Its translation: CSANRDRALGYGYTF.